This T cell receptor beta chain is from a study of shared clonotypes between healthy human individuals (TCRdb year 2020). In terms of the full investigation: The cohort comprised two women and a few men aged 18 to 49 years. For each donor, CD4 naive and CD4 memory were each given three plates, CD8 naive was given two plates, and CD8 memory was given one plate. To estimate repertoire size and how much clonotypes are shared between individuals, the study performed deep sequencing of blood TCR repertoires from five healthy adults. To increase sequencing depth and limit assay-specific biases, different laboratories used diverse techniques to prepare libraries and sequence TCR repertoires. Leukapheresis yielded between about 0.85 and 10 billion PBMCs per donor.

Using the deep immunoSEQ assay, multiplex PCR amplified TCR CDR3 regions from genomic DNA. Extracted genomic DNA from each cell subset was distributed evenly across all wells of several immunoSEQ 96-well plates, and each plate was treated as a replicate. For sorted subsets, around 200 ng genomic DNA, equal to tens of thousands of T cell genomes, was loaded into each replicate PCR. The purified libraries were quantified using a Qubit 3.0 fluorometer, sized with a Bioanalyzer 2100, and then quantified again using the KAPA Library Quantification kit. Every immunoSEQ 96-well plate was sequenced on a dedicated single-read 150-cycle Illumina NextSeq 550 flow cell. Concerning the study's data processing: The immunoSEQ output contained only junctional sequences without quality scores, so filtering could not match that applied to full-length reads. Sequences were annotated with PyIR, a Python wrapper for IgBLAST v1.9, and V/J genes and CDR3 were assigned using IMGT germline references. Any read was removed if the V/J assignment was weak (E-value above 1e-6), the CDR3 was missing, or the read contained stop codons, out-of-frame junctions, or ambiguous translated residues. V3J clonotypes were defined as sequences sharing an identical inferred V gene, J gene, and CDR3 amino acid sequence. The percentage overlap between two repertoires was calculated by dividing the number of shared unique clonotypes by the size of the smaller repertoire. Repertoire richness was assessed with RTK rarefaction, the Chao1 estimator, and Recon v2.1 estimates of unobserved clonotypes. OLGA was used to compute generation probabilities for all TCRbeta clonotypes that the gDNA method yielded from a handful of donors. This is the immuneACCESS table as TCRdb keeps it, with only in-frame sequences that have V and J called. A part of the clones is gone; compared with another copy, unresolved V genes explain less than half, and the rest is unexplained. Clone size and the V and J calls come from that table; the DNA yielded D and trimming. This sample gives about 2.3 million clones in total; just under 95% of them show up just once. Jointly, the top ten make up 0.37% of the sample.

Donors were healthy HIV-negative adults with no recently reported acute infections or vaccinations. Every donor was a Caucasian adult living in Nashville, Tennessee, USA. CD4+ T cells were enriched through magnetic negative selection, after which naive cells were positively selected on CD45RA and the remaining negative fraction served as the memory subset. Blood was obtained by leukapheresis, after which PBMCs were separated by Ficoll-Histopaque density gradient centrifugation and cryopreserved in liquid nitrogen vapor phase. Purity and quantity of every magnetically sorted T cell population were checked by analytical flow cytometry. Genomic DNA was isolated from every sorted fraction and measured by UV absorbance on a Nanodrop 2000c. Study-wide conclusions, independent of this receptor: Sharing across four donors was observed for approximately 5% of naive CD4, under 4% of naive CD8, roughly 2.4% of memory CD4, and over 0.3% of memory CD8 clonotypes. Estimated clonotype richness was generally larger for naive than for memory subsets. Pairwise subsampling led to the expectation that sequencing depth would affect the degree of clonotype sharing among donors. Incomplete sequencing was indicated by rarefaction of sorted-subset datasets, despite the large sequencing depth. Higher generation probabilities were observed for clonotypes shared by all four sorted-subset donors than for non-shared clonotypes. Because the study included only a small number of donors, the genetic and exposure-history diversity represented was limited. Sampling was restricted to blood, and TCR repertoires in tissues likely differ from the TCR repertoires found in blood.

The junction carries 12 bases between V and J, which are trimmed by 4 bases and 5 bases respectively. Its CDR3 holds 15 amino acids, cysteine through phenylalanine. The retained sequence is limited to the CDR3, 45 bases, with the frame set at the first base. CDR1 and CDR2 are drawn from the germline V gene (reference sequence): LNHDA, SQIVND. To note about this clone: The target of this receptor is not known. Base qualities are not provided; no much larger clone lies one nucleotide away.

The source material was naive CD4+ T cells from PBMCs. This sample's cell subset or site label indicates: CD45RA+ positively selected. The V and J segments used are TRBV19 and TRBJ1-6, and possibly TRBD1, on 5 matching bases. The receptor was isolated from a man between 18 and 29 years old in good health. Some clones in this sample may be carry-over from other donors' samples. Read as DNA, the sequence is TGTGCCAGTAGTACTATTGGGGGAGATAATTCACCCCTCCACTTT. It codes for CASSTIGGDNSPLHF.